This TCR beta chain comes out of a study of T cells after yellow fever vaccination. Overall study: Any fraction with a low cell number was prepared using SMART-Seq v4 Ultra Low Input. General observations from the study: Weaker in magnitude, the secondary response showed a faster peak on day 5 versus 15. Only a minor proportion of clonotypes was detected across both CD4 and CD8 compartments. Post-booster repertoires again held most primary-vaccination clones (about 96% CD4, around 90% CD8).

TCRdb independently ran MiXCR on the 5' RACE reads; one entry per CDR3 protein. The table lists 400,000 or so distinct CDR3 sequences, approximately 10% of them singletons. To note about this clonotype: What it recognizes is unknown. The germline gene is not matched at one end of the junction; a read error may be the cause.

The clonotype originates from a man in his late teens or twenties who received the YFV17D yellow fever vaccine. Material: PBMCs, obtained on the day of the first yellow fever vaccination.

The CDR3, as DNA: TGTGTCAGTAGTATTGATGGTCTCCCTGGGTCGACTGAAGCTTTCTTT. Protein sequence: CVSSIDGLPGSTEAFF. V and J are TRBV19 and TRBJ1-1; D ambiguous. The CDR3 runs 16 residues. Germline CDR1 reads LNHDA; CDR2 reads SQIVND (reference sequence).